What follows describes a single T cell receptor (beta chain). The V gene's germline CDR1 is LNHNV and CDR2 YYDKDF (reference sequence). Unmatched junction bases numbered 13, after V lost 6 bases and J lost 8 bases. The CDR3 length is 16 residues. Preparation of the TCRbeta library was carried out with unique molecular identifiers. From the PCR reads, TCRdb called clonotypes with MiXCR, one entry per CDR3 protein. This sample carries roughly 220,000 distinct CDR3 sequences, 7.5% to 10% of them seen once, and the ten largest clones take 5% to 5.5%. These data are taken from a study of T-cell reconstitution after alpha-beta-depleted transplantation in children.

The genes are TRBV15 and TRBJ2-1; 10 positions agree with TRBD1. This TCR derives from a human donor who donated a stem cell graft to a child with SCID. The sample consisted of PBMCs from the stem cell graft donor, taken from the stem cell graft. The CDR3 sequence is CATSLDAGQGMYEQFF. CDR3 DNA sequence: TGTGCCACCAGTCTTGATGCGGGACAGGGGATGTATGAGCAGTTCTTC.